The clone carrying this T cell receptor (beta chain) was counted a few times. These data originate in a study of T cell repertoires in cytomegalovirus infection. J lost 8 bases, V lost 0 bases, and 2 bases had no gene match. The CDR3 sequence is 14 residues long. The germline V gene encodes CDR1 ENHRY and CDR2 SYGVKD. TCRdb ran MiXCR on the reads and lists one entry per CDR3 protein. The table has about 360,000 distinct CDR3 sequences, about a sixth seen once. Specimen: PBMCs. The receptor comes from a human donor in good health (CMV status not recorded). Some clones in this sample may be carry-over from other donors' samples. This rearrangement joins TRBV10-3 to TRBJ2-1; 9 bases agree with TRBD2. CDR3 sequence (DNA): TGTGCCATCAGTGAGTCTCGCGGGGGGGATGAGCAGTTCTTC. The encoded protein is CAISESRGGDEQFF.